This note documents a single TCR beta chain sequence. Its antigen remains unknown. The data stem from a study of regulatory T cells in long-lasting Graves disease. Across the study: Antithyroid drug exposure in newly diagnosed Graves' patients had lasted under 3 months.

Study-wide points: Fewer public clonotypes were shared by new patients (around 970) than by persistent patients (about 2,800). Newly diagnosed disease favored TRBV20-1 and TRBJ2-1 over persistent disease.

The germline gives CDR1 SGHAT, CDR2 FQDESV (reference sequence). The V segment lost 7 bases and the J segment 6 bases; nucleotides outside the gene matches: 9. The CDR3 runs to 15 residues. The time point is: newly diagnosed GD, antithyroid drugs for less than 3 months. RNA extracted from PBMCs served as the sequencing template. An endocrinology department in Xi'an, China, supplied the patients. iRepertoire HTBI primers and Arm-PCR of CDR3 regions built TCR beta libraries. TCRdb independently ran MiXCR on the multiplex PCR reads; one entry per CDR3 protein. The sample holds a few hundred thousand distinct CDR3 sequences, around 20% seen once.

The sequence came from a female donor with Graves disease. Specimen: peripheral blood mononuclear cells (PBMCs), collected at new diagnosis, from a patient treated with antithyroid drugs. The chain couples TRBV11-1 to TRBJ2-3; 11 bases are a match to TRBD1. The DNA of the CDR3 is TGTGCCAGCAAGAGGACAGGGGGCTTTAGGGATACGCAGTATTTT. Amino acid sequence: CASKRTGGFRDTQYF.